This T cell receptor (beta chain) derives from a study of T cells in Graves' hyperthyroidism and ophthalmopathy. TCR beta CDR3 regions were amplified from RNA. Researchers ran a first-round RT-PCR on the TCR CDR3 using the HTBI primer set. TCRdb itself ran the multiplex PCR reads through MiXCR, one entry per CDR3 protein. Of 250,000 to 300,000 distinct CDR3 sequences in the sample, 13% to 15% are singletons; the top ten hold 13%. General study findings and limits: Among clonotypes expanded in thyroid above 0.001, most were also found in blood. The model made its ophthalmopathy prediction, and onset followed a median around 6.9 months later.

This CDR3 is 16 amino acids long. CDR1 and CDR2 (germline): SNHLY, FYNNEI. The trim removed 2 bases at V and 4 bases at J, leaving 7 bases unmatched. This clonotype showed up many times. What it binds is unknown. Sequencing was done on a sample of blood. The origin of this receptor is a middle-aged woman with Graves' hyperthyroidism that later progressed to Graves' ophthalmopathy. The chain uses TRBV2 and TRBJ2-7; 11 bases are shared with TRBD2. The CDR3 DNA is TGTGCCAGCAGTGAATCACTGGGACTAGCGGTGTACGAGCAGTACTTC. It codes for CASSESLGLAVYEQYF. The entire variable domain, with the rest obtained from reference TRBV2 and TRBJ2-7, is as follows: EPEVTQTPSHQVTQMGQEVILRCVPISNHLYFYWYRQILGQKVEFLVSFYNNEISEKSEIFDDQFSVERPDGSNFTLKIRSTKLEDSAMYFCASSESLGLAVYEQYFGPGTRLTVT.